Detailed here is one TCR beta chain. The antigen is not known. The sample originates from a study of cytomegalovirus exposure and HLA in healthy donors. In the study overall: HLA-typed donors contributed 65 million to 95 million unique TCRs, which were held in an early data release.

Overall study findings and caveats: Links to common viral pathogens appeared, in a later analysis, for several of the most significant clusters.

The CDR3 extends over 14 amino acids. J lost 4 bases, V lost 5 bases, and 2 bases had no gene match. The germline gives CDR1 SEHNR, CDR2 FQNEAQ (reference sequence). The PCR used 60 Vbeta and 13 Jbeta primers. Measured with immunoSEQ multiplex PCR; TCRdb has only the in-frame clones, and not every one. The sample records approximately 160,000 clones, around 75% being singletons. The chain carries TRBV7-9 and TRBJ1-3; 10 nucleotides agree with TRBD1. Sequenced sample: PBMCs. The sequence was collected from a man between 18 and 35 years old in good health and CMV-seropositive. The CDR3, as DNA: TGTGCCAGCAGCGACAGGGGGCGAGGAAACACCATATATTTT. This gives the protein CASSDRGRGNTIYF.